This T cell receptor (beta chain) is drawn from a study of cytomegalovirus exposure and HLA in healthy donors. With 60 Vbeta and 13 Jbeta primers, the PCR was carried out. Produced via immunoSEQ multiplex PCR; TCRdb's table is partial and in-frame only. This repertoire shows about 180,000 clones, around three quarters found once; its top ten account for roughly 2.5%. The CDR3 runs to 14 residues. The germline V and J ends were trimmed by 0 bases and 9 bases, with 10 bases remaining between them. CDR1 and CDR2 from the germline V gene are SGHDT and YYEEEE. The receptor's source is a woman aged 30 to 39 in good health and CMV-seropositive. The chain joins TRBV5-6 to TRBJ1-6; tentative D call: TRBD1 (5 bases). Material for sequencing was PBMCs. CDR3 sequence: CASSLASTASPLHF. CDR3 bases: TGTGCCAGCAGCTTGGCATCGACAGCTTCACCCCTCCACTTT.